The clone carrying this T cell receptor beta chain has ten or more counts. Via MiXCR, TCRdb re-called the RT-PCR reads, giving one row per CDR3 protein. The sample has about 500,000 distinct CDR3 sequences, approximately 15% seen once; the top ten hold 2.5% to 3.5%. The record originates from a study of response to subunit inactivated influenza vaccine. CDR3 size: 14 residues. Trimming removed 3 bases from V and 3 bases from J, with 12 bases in between. This TCR was sampled from a man aged 50 to 69 who received an inactivated influenza vaccine. The genes are TRBV12-3 or TRBV12-4 and TRBJ2-7; D gene uncertain. This material consisted of CD4+ T cells sorted from PBMCs, taken less than 30 months after vaccination. CDR3 loop: CASSFRFKVYEQYF. CDR3 nucleotide sequence: TGTGCCAGCAGTTTCAGATTCAAGGTCTACGAGCAGTACTTC.